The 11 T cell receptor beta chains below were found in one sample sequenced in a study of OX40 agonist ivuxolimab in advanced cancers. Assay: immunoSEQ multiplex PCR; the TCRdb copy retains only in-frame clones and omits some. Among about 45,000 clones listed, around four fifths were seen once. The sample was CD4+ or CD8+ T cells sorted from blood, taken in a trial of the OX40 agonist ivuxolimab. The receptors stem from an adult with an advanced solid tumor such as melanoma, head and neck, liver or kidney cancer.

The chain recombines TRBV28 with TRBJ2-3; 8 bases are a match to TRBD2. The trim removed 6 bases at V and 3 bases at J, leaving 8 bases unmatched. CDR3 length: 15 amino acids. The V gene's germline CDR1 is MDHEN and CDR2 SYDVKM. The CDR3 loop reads CASRDTGGATDTQYF. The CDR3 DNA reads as TGTGCCAGCAGAGATACCGGGGGGGCGACAGATACGCAGTATTTT.

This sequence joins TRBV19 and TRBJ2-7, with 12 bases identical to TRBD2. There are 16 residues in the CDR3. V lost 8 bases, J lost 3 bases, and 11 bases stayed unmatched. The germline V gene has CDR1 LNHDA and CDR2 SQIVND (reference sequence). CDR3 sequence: CASSLTSGSDYYEQYF. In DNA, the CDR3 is TGTGCCAGTTCCTTGACTAGCGGGAGCGACTACTACGAGCAGTACTTC.

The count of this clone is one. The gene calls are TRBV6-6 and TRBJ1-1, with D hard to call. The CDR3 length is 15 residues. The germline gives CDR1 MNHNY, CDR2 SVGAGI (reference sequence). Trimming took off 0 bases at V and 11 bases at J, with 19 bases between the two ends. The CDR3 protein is CASSYSTPVLSLAFF. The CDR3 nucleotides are TGTGCCAGCAGTTACTCGACACCTGTTTTAAGTCTGGCTTTCTTT.

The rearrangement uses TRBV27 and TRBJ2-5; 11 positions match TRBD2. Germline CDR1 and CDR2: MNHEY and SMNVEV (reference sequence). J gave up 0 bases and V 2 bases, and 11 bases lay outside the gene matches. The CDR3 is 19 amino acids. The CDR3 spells CASSLRGLGLAAYQETQYF. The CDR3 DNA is TGTGCCAGCAGTTTAAGGGGATTGGGACTAGCGGCCTACCAAGAGACCCAGTACTTC.

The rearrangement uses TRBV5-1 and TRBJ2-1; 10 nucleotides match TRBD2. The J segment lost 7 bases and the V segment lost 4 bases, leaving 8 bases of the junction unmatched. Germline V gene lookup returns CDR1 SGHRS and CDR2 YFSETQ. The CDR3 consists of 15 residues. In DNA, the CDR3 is TGCGCCAGCAGCCCCCCTAGCGGGAGTGGTAATGAGCAGTTCTTC. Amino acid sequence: CASSPPSGSGNEQFF. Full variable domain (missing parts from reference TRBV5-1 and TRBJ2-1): KAGVTQTPRYLIKTRGQQVTLSCSPISGHRSVSWYQQTPGQGLQFLFEYFSETQRNKGNFPGRFSGRQFSNSRSEMNVSTLELGDSALYLCASSPPSGSGNEQFFGPGTRLTVL.

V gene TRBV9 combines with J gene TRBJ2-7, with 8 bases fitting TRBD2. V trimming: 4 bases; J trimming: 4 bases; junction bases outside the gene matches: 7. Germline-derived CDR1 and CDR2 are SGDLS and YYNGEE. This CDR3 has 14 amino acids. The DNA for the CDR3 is TGTGCCAGCAGCCCCCATCGGGGGGGGTACGAGCAGTACTTC. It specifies CASSPHRGGYEQYF. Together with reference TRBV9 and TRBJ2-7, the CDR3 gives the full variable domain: DSGVTQTPKHLITATGQRVTLRCSPRSGDLSVYWYQQSLDQGLQFLIQYYNGEERAKGNILERFSAQQFPDLHSELNLSSLELGDSALYFCASSPHRGGYEQYFGPGTRLTVT.

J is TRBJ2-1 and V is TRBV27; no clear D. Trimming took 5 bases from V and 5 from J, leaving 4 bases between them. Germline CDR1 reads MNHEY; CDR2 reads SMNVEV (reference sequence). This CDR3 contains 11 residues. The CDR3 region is CASSTNNEQFF. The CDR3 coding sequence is TGTGCCAGCAGTACCAACAATGAGCAGTTCTTC.

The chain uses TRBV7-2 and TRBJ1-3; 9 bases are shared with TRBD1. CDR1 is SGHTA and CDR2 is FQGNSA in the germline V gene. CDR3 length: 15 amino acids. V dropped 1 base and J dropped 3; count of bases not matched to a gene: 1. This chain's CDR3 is CASSLDRGLGNTIYF. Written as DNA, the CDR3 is TGTGCCAGCAGCTTAGACAGGGGGCTTGGAAACACCATATATTTT.

The CDR3 is CASTKGLGGDEQFF. Here the CDR3 DNA reads TGTGCCAGCACCAAGGGACTAGGGGGCGATGAGCAGTTCTTC. This chain uses TRBV7-6 with TRBJ2-1; the D gene is possibly TRBD2 (8 bases). Germline values: CDR1 SGHVS, CDR2 FNYEAQ. V gave up 7 bases and J gave up 8 bases, with 18 bases separating them. The length of the CDR3 is 14 residues. The variable domain in full, with the rest retrieved from reference TRBV7-6 and TRBJ2-1, is GAGVSQSPRYKVTKRGQDVALRCDPISGHVSLYWYRQALGQGPEFLTYFNYEAQQDKSGLPNDRFSAERPEGSISTLTIQRTEQRDSAMYRCASTKGLGGDEQFFGPGTRLTVL.

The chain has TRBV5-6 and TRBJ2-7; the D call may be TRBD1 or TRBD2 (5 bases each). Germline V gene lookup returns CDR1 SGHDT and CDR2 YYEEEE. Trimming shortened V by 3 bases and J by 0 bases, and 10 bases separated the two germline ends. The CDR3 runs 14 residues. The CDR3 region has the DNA TGTGCCAGCAGCTGGGGGTTAAGCTCCTACGAGCAGTACTTC. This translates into CASSWGLSSYEQYF.

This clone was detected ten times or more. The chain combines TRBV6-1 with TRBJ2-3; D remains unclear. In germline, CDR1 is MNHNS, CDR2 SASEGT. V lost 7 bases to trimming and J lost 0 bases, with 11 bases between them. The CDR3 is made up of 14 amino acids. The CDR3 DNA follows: TGTGCCAGCATCTCCTTGACTAGCACAGATACGCAGTATTTT. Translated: CASISLTSTDTQYF.